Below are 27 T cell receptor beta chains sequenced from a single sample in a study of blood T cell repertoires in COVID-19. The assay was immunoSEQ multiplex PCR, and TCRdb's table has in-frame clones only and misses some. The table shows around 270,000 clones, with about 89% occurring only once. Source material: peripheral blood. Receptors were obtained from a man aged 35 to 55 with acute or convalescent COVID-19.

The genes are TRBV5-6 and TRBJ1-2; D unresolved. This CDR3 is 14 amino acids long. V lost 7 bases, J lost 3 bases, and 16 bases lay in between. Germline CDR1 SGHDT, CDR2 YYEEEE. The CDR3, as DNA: TGTGCCAGCGGGCGGGCCAGTTGGGACTATGGCTACACCTTC. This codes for CASGRASWDYGYTF.

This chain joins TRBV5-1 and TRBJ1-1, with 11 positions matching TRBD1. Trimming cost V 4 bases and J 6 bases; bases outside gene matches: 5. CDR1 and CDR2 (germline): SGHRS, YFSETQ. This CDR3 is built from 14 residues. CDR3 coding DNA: TGCGCCAGCAGCGGACAGGGGGCCGGTGCTGAAGCTTTCTTT. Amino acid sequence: CASSGQGAGAEAFF.

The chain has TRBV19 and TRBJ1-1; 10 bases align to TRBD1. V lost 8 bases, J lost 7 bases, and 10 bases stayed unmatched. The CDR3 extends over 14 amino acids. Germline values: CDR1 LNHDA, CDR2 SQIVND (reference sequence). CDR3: CASRDRGGPIEAFF. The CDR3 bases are TGTGCCAGTCGGGACAGGGGTGGTCCAATTGAAGCTTTCTTT.

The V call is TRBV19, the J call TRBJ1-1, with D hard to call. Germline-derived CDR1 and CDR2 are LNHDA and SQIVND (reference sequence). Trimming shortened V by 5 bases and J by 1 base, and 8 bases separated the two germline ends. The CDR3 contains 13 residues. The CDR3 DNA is TGTGCCAGTAGTCTTATGAGGAACACTGAAGCTTTCTTT. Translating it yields CASSLMRNTEAFF.

The CDR3 is CATSRGGGGNTIYF. In DNA, the CDR3 is TGTGCCACCAGCAGAGGAGGGGGCGGAAACACCATATATTTT. The V and J genes are TRBV15 and TRBJ1-3; 7 bases map to TRBD1. The J segment lost 4 bases and the V segment lost 1 base, leaving 1 base of the junction unmatched. The CDR3 is 14 residues long. Germline-derived CDR1 and CDR2 are LNHNV and YYDKDF (reference sequence).

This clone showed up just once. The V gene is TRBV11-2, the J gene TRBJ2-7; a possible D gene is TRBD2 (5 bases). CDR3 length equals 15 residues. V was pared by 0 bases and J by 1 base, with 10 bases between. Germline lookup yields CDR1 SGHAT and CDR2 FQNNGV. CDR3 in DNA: TGTGCCAGCAGCTTAGATCGGAGCGGATCCTACGAGCAGTACTTC. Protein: CASSLDRSGSYEQYF.

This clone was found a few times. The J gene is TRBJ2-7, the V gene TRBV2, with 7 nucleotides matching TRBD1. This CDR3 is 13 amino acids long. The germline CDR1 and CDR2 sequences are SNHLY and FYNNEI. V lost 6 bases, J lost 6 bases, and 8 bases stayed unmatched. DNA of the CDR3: TGTGCCAGCAGGGACAGGAAAGGAGGCGAGCAGTACTTC. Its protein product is CASRDRKGGEQYF.

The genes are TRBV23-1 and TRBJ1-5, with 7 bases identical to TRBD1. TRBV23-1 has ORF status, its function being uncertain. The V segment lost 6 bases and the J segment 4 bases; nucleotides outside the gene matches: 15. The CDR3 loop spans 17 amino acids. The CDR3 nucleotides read TGCGCCAGCAGCCATGGGAGGAGGGGACAGCTAAATCAGCCCCAGCATTTT. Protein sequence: CASSHGRRGQLNQPQHF.

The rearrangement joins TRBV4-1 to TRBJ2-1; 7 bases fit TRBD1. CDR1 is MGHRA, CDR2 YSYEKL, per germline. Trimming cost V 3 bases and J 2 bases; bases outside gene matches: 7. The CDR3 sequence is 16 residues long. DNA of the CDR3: TGCGCCAGCAGCCAGGGGACAGCGGCTACCTACAATGAGCAGTTCTTC. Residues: CASSQGTAATYNEQFF.

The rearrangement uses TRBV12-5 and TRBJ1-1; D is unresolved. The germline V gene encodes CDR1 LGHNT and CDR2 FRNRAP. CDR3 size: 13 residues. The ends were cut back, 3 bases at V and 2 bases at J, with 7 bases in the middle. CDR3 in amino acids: CASGFTDNTEAFF. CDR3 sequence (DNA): TGTGCTAGTGGTTTTACAGACAACACTGAAGCTTTCTTT.

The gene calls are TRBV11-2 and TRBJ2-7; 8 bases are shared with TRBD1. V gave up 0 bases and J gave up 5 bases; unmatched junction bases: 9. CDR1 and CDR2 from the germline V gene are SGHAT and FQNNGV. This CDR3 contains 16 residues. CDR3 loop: CASSLDLRTGRNEQYF. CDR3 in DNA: TGTGCCAGCAGCTTAGATTTGCGGACAGGGAGGAACGAGCAGTACTTC.

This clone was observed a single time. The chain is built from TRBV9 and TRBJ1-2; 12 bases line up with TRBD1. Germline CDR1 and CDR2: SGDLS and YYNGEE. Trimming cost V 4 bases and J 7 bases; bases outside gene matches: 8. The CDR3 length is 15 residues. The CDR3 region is CASSIPGTGGFGYTF. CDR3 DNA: TGTGCCAGCAGCATACCCGGGACAGGGGGCTTTGGCTACACCTTC.

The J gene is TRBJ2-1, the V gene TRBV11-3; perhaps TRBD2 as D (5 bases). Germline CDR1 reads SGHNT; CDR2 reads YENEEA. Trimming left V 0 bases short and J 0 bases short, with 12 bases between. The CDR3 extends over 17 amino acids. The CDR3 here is CASSLEASGSSYNEQFF. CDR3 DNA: TGTGCCAGCAGCTTAGAAGCCTCGGGGAGCTCCTACAATGAGCAGTTCTTC.

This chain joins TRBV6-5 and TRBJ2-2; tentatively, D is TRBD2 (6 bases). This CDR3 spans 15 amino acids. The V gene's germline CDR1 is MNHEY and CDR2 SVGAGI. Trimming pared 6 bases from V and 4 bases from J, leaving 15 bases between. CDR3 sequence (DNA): TGTGCCAGCAGCTCCCTCGAGGGAGGCACCGGGGAGCTGTTTTTT. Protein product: CASSSLEGGTGELFF.

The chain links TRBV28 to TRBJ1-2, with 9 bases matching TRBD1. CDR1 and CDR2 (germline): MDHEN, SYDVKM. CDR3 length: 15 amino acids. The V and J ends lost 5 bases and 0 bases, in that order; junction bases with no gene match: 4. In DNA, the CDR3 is TGTGCCAGCAGTCTGTGGACAGGGGCTAACTATGGCTACACCTTC. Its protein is CASSLWTGANYGYTF.

Written as DNA, the CDR3 is TGTGCCAGCAGCCAAGATCTAACAGGGGGTCGGTATGGCTACACCTTC. Translation: CASSQDLTGGRYGYTF. The chain carries TRBV4-2 and TRBJ1-2, with TRBD1 matching 8 bases. From germline, CDR1 is LGHNA and CDR2 YNFKEQ. The CDR3 loop spans 16 amino acids. The ends lost 0 bases at V and 5 bases at J; junction bases unmatched: 8.

The CDR3 nucleotides are TGTGCCAGCAGCTTTGGTTTCAGGGTTCATACCACTGAAGCTTTCTTT. The encoded protein is CASSFGFRVHTTEAFF. The V gene is TRBV5-6, the J gene TRBJ1-1; possible D gene TRBD1, 5 bases. This CDR3 comprises 16 residues. Germline values: CDR1 SGHDT, CDR2 YYEEEE. Trimming left V 2 bases short and J 4 bases short, with 18 bases between.

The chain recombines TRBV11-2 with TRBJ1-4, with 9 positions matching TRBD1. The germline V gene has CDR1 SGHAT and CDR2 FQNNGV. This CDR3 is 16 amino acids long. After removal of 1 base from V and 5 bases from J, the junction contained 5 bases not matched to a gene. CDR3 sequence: CASSLVPGQGNEKLFF. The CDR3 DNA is TGTGCCAGCAGCTTAGTTCCGGGACAGGGCAATGAAAAACTGTTTTTT. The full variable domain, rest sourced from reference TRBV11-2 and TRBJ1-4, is EAGVAQSPRYKIIEKRQSVAFWCNPISGHATLYWYQQILGQGPKLLIQFQNNGVVDDSQLPKDRFSAERLKGVDSTLKIQPAKLEDSAVYLCASSLVPGQGNEKLFFGSGTQLSVL.

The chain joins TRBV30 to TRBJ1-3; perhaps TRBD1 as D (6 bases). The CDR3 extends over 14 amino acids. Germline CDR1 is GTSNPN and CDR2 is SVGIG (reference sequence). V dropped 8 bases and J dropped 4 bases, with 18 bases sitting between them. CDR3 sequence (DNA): TGTGCCGTTGGGGGCAGCCAGACGGGAAACACCATATATTTT. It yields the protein CAVGGSQTGNTIYF.

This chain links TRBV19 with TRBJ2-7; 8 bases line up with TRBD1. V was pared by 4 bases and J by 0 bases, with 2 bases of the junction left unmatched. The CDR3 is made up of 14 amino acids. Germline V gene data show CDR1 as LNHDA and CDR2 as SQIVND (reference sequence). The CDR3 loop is CASSRQGSSYEQYF. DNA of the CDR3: TGTGCCAGTAGTAGACAGGGGAGCTCCTACGAGCAGTACTTC.

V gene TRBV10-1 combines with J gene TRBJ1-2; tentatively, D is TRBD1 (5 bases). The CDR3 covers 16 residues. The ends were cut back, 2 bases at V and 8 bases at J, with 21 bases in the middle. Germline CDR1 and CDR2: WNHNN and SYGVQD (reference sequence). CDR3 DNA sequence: TGCGCCAGCAGTGAGAAACAGGCTTCACGCTCGTGGGGCTACACCTTC. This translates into CASSEKQASRSWGYTF.

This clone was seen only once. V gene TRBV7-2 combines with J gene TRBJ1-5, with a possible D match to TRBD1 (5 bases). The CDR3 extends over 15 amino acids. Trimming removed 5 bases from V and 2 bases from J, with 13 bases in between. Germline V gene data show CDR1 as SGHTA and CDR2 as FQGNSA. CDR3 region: CASSLSAGGNQPQHF. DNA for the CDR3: TGTGCCAGCAGCCTATCAGCGGGGGGCAATCAGCCCCAGCATTTT. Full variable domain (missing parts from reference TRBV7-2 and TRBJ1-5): GAGVSQSPSNKVTEKGKDVELRCDPISGHTALYWYRQSLGQGLEFLIYFQGNSAPDKSGLPSDRFSAERTGGSVSTLTIQRTQQEDSAVYLCASSLSAGGNQPQHFGDGTRLSIL.

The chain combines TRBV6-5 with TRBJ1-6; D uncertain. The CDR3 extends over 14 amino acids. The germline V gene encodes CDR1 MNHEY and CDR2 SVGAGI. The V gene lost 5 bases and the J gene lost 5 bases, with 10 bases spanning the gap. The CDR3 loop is CASSRTGNNSPLHF. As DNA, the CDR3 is TGTGCCAGCAGTCGGACGGGGAATAATTCACCCCTCCACTTT.

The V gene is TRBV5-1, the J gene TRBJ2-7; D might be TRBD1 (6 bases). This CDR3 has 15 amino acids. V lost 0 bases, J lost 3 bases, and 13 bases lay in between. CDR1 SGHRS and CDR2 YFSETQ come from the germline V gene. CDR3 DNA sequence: TGCGCCAGCAGCTTGGCGCCGGGACATATCTACGAGCAGTACTTC. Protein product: CASSLAPGHIYEQYF.

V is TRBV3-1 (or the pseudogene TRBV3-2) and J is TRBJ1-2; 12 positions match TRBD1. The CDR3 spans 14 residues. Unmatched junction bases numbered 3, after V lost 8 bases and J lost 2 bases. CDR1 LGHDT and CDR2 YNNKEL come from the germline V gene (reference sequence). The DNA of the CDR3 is TGTGCCAGCCACGGGACAGGGGGCAACTATGGCTACACCTTC. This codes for CASHGTGGNYGYTF.

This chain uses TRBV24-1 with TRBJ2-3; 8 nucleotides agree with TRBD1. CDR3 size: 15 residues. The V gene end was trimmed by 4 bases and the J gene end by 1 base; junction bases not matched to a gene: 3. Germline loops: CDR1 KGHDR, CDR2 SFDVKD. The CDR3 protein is CATSELTGGTDTQYF. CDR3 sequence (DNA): TGTGCCACCAGTGAACTGACAGGGGGCACAGATACGCAGTATTTT.

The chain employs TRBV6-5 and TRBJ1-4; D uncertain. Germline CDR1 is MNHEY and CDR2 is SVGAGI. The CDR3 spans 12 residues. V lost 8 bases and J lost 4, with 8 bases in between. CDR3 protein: CASRRVNEKLFF. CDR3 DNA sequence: TGTGCCAGCCGGAGAGTTAATGAAAAACTGTTTTTT.